Reported below is one T cell receptor beta chain. Its cognate antigen is unknown. The entry originates in a study of T-cell memory formation after mild COVID-19. This CDR3 spans 16 amino acids. The germline CDR1 and CDR2 sequences are MNHEY and SVGAGI. V shed 0 bases and J 3 bases; nucleotides not matched to a gene: 5. Study results and limitations: Researchers report contracting CD4+ clones mostly in CM and EM, with CD8+ clones in EMRA.

Researchers used 5'RACE with constant-segment primers to make TCR alpha and TCR beta cDNA libraries that carry sample barcodes and UMIs. TCRdb redid the calling of the 5' RACE reads with MiXCR, one entry per CDR3 protein. This table holds about 40,000 distinct CDR3 sequences, roughly 6.1% found once. This clonotype was sampled from an adult who had mild COVID-19 (a few samples of this study predate the infection). Cell type and time point are not known. The genes are TRBV6-5 and TRBJ2-7; 10 bases align to TRBD2. The material sequenced was PBMCs or a T cell subset sorted from them (not recorded which). The CDR3 loop reads CASSYSLLAGDYEQYF. The CDR3 nucleotides are TGTGCCAGCAGTTACTCGTTGCTAGCGGGGGACTACGAGCAGTACTTC.